The sequence of this TCR beta chain was determined in a study of technical replicates of blood from a handful of donors. Repertoires were generated with immunoSEQ multiplex PCR, while TCRdb's copy carries only in-frame clones and drops some. The sample records approximately 97,000 clones, roughly 96% being singletons. Per germline, CDR1 MNHEY and CDR2 SVGAGI. CDR3 length: 14 amino acids. Trimming cost V 5 bases and J 4 bases; bases outside gene matches: 7. V and J are TRBV6-5 and TRBJ1-1, with TRBD1 identical over 7 bases. The sample consisted of T cells isolated from PBMCs. This sequence originates from a human donor in good health. The CDR3: CASSTTGVITEAFF. Written as DNA, the CDR3 is TGTGCCAGCAGTACAACAGGGGTGATCACTGAAGCTTTCTTT.